The 26 T cell receptor beta chains below all came from one sample that was sequenced in a study of lymphopenia after photon versus proton radiotherapy. Assay: immunoSEQ multiplex PCR; the TCRdb copy retains only in-frame clones and omits some. The sample has about 22,000 clones, around 89% seen once. The input for sequencing was peripheral blood, taken from a patient treated with proton-based radiotherapy. The receptors originated from an elderly man with esophageal cancer.

The table lists this clone with a count of one. CDR3 DNA: TGTGCCAGCAGTTACGGGACAGACTCCTACGAGCAGTACTTC. It encodes CASSYGTDSYEQYF. The chain joins TRBV6-5 to TRBJ2-7; 7 nucleotides line up with TRBD1. With V trimmed by 2 bases and J by 0 bases, 1 base remained unmatched. Per the germline V gene, CDR1 is MNHEY and CDR2 is SVGAGI. This CDR3 has 14 residues.

The chain joins TRBV6-1 to TRBJ1-5; 10 nucleotides match TRBD1. This CDR3 is 14 amino acids long. Germline loops: CDR1 MNHNS, CDR2 SASEGT. Unmatched junction bases numbered 4, after V lost 6 bases and J lost 5 bases. In DNA, the CDR3 is TGTGCCAGCAGCAGGGACAGGGGAGATCAGCCCCAGCATTTT. As protein: CASSRDRGDQPQHF.

The chain couples TRBV29-1 to TRBJ1-2; D not certain. Germline V gene sequence: CDR1 SQVTM, CDR2 ANQGSEA. The CDR3 is 13 residues long. With 2 bases removed from V and 5 bases from J, the gap between germline ends came to 12 bases. Here the CDR3 reads CSVEWPVGYGYTF. CDR3 nucleotide sequence: TGCAGCGTTGAATGGCCAGTAGGTTATGGCTACACCTTC.

The rearrangement uses TRBV19 and TRBJ1-5; D is possibly TRBD1 (6 bases). Trimming stripped 5 bases from V and 4 bases from J, with 12 bases between. CDR3 length: 14 amino acids. From germline, CDR1 is LNHDA and CDR2 SQIVND (reference sequence). This CDR3 is CASSPGGRNQPQHF. CDR3 in DNA: TGTGCCAGTAGTCCGGGGGGGCGGAATCAGCCCCAGCATTTT.

This clone has just one count. The CDR3 DNA reads as TGTGCCAGCTGGACGTGGGACAGGGCTCAAAACGGGGAGCTGTTTTTT. Its protein is CASWTWDRAQNGELFF. The V gene is TRBV7-9, the J gene TRBJ2-2; 9 nucleotides match TRBD1. CDR1 is SEHNR, CDR2 FQNEAQ, per germline (reference sequence). The CDR3 has 16 amino acids. The junction had 14 bases not matched to a gene; V was cut back by 8 bases and J by 7 bases.

The chain recombines TRBV10-1 with TRBJ2-3; 8 nucleotides agree with TRBD1. The J segment lost 1 base and the V segment lost 4 bases, leaving 4 bases of the junction unmatched. Germline-derived CDR1 and CDR2 are WNHNN and SYGVQD (reference sequence). The CDR3 spans 15 residues. The CDR3 sequence: CASSVQTGGTDTQYF. DNA of the CDR3: TGCGCCAGCAGTGTCCAGACAGGGGGCACAGATACGCAGTATTTT.

The V and J genes are TRBV9 and TRBJ1-1, with TRBD1 identical over 7 bases. This CDR3 has 14 amino acids. V was pared by 3 bases and J by 0 bases, with 2 bases of the junction left unmatched. Germline V CDR1 and CDR2: SGDLS, YYNGEE. This CDR3 reads CASSDRGVNTEAFF. The CDR3 DNA reads TGTGCCAGCAGCGACAGGGGCGTGAACACTGAAGCTTTCTTT.

The CDR3 spells CASSPGRPNTGELFF. The CDR3 bases are TGTGCCAGTAGTCCGGGACGGCCGAACACCGGGGAGCTGTTTTTT. The chain joins TRBV19 to TRBJ2-2, with D perhaps TRBD1 or TRBD2 (5 bases each). V lost 5 bases, J lost 0 bases, and 10 bases lay in between. There are 15 residues in the CDR3. Germline CDR1 is LNHDA and CDR2 is SQIVND (reference sequence).

The rearrangement joins TRBV7-8 to TRBJ2-2; 9 bases match TRBD1. In germline, CDR1 is SGHVS, CDR2 FQNEAQ. This CDR3 spans 14 amino acids. V trimming: 4 bases; J trimming: 14 bases; junction bases outside the gene matches: 11. In DNA form, the CDR3 reads TGTGCCAGCAGCTCAGAGATGGACAGGGGTGATCTGTTTTTT. It is translated as CASSSEMDRGDLFF.

The DNA of the CDR3 is TGTGCCAGCAGCTTAGGCTCCCGGACTGCCTACGAGCAGTACTTC. Translation: CASSLGSRTAYEQYF. The chain joins TRBV7-9 to TRBJ2-7, with D perhaps matching TRBD2 (5 bases). This CDR3 spans 15 amino acids. CDR1 is SEHNR, CDR2 FQNEAQ, per germline (reference sequence). V lost 1 base and J 2 bases, leaving 12 bases between the germline ends.

The chain has TRBV30 and TRBJ2-3; 8 bases map to TRBD1. The V gene's germline CDR1 is GTSNPN and CDR2 SVGIG (reference sequence). The CDR3 has 15 amino acids. The V segment lost 6 bases and the J segment 1 base; nucleotides outside the gene matches: 9. The CDR3 spells CACKRSGGRTDTQYF. The CDR3, as DNA: TGTGCCTGCAAAAGGTCAGGGGGCCGCACAGATACGCAGTATTTT.

The table lists this clone with a few counts. The chain employs TRBV29-1 and TRBJ2-7; no clear D gene. CDR3 size: 13 residues. The ends were cut back, 6 bases at V and 1 base at J, with 13 bases in the middle. Germline CDR1 and CDR2: SQVTM and ANQGSEA. CDR3 region: CSVVPRASYEQYF. The CDR3, as DNA: TGCAGCGTCGTACCAAGGGCATCCTACGAGCAGTACTTC.

The chain has TRBV4-1 and TRBJ1-2, with D possibly TRBD1 on 6 matching bases. The CDR3 has 15 residues. The germline CDR1 and CDR2 sequences are MGHRA and YSYEKL. V was clipped by 3 bases and J by 3 bases, with 14 bases between them. The CDR3 spells CASSHGRTEDYGYTF. The CDR3 DNA is TGCGCCAGCAGCCACGGACGGACAGAGGACTATGGCTACACCTTC.

The CDR3 loop reads CASSPGQVFYNEQFF. The CDR3 nucleotides are TGTGCCAGCAGCCCGGGACAGGTTTTCTACAATGAGCAGTTCTTC. V is TRBV7-6 and J is TRBJ2-1, with 8 bases aligning to TRBD1. The germline V gene encodes CDR1 SGHVS and CDR2 FNYEAQ. This CDR3 spans 15 amino acids. V was pared by 5 bases and J by 3 bases, with 6 bases of the junction left unmatched.

CDR3 loop: CAWSISYEQYF. The CDR3 DNA sequence: TGTGCCTGGAGTATCTCCTACGAGCAGTACTTC. This chain links TRBV30 with TRBJ2-7; D not certain. V dropped 2 bases and J dropped 0 bases, with 2 bases sitting between them. Per germline, CDR1 GTSNPN and CDR2 SVGIG (reference sequence). The CDR3 sequence is 11 residues long.

The rearrangement joins TRBV6-5 to TRBJ2-2, with TRBD2 as a possible D gene (6 bases). This CDR3 is 14 amino acids long. V lost 5 bases to trimming and J lost 5 bases, with 12 bases between them. Germline CDR1 is MNHEY and CDR2 is SVGAGI. For the CDR3, the DNA is TGTGCCAGCAGTCCGGCTGGGGGGACCGGGGAGCTGTTTTTT. Protein product: CASSPAGGTGELFF.

The chain employs TRBV13 and TRBJ2-3; TRBD2 aligns across 10 bases. The germline V gene has CDR1 PRHDT and CDR2 FYEKMQ (reference sequence). The CDR3 is 15 residues long. V lost 6 bases and J lost 1; bases outside the gene matches: 4. CDR3 sequence (DNA): TGTGCCAGCAGGACTCTAGCGGGAGGCACAGATACGCAGTATTTT. Its protein product is CASRTLAGGTDTQYF.

The chain couples TRBV4-1 to TRBJ1-2; D might be TRBD1 (6 bases). The V gene lost 4 bases and the J gene lost 2 bases, with 8 bases spanning the gap. The CDR3 is 13 residues long. Germline V gene lookup returns CDR1 MGHRA and CDR2 YSYEKL. The CDR3 DNA follows: TGCGCCAGCAGCCCCGGGACAAACTATGGCTACACCTTC. It specifies CASSPGTNYGYTF.

The chain couples TRBV7-2 to TRBJ2-3; D is undetermined. V was shortened by 1 base and J by 0 bases, with 11 bases between the two germline ends. In germline, CDR1 is SGHTA, CDR2 FQGNSA. The length of the CDR3 is 16 residues. The chain's CDR3 is CASSLVPASSTDTQYF. The CDR3 coding sequence is TGTGCCAGCAGCTTAGTCCCAGCGTCTAGCACAGATACGCAGTATTTT. The full variable domain, in which reference TRBV7-2 and TRBJ2-3 provide the parts outside the CDR3, is GAGVSQSPSNKVTEKGKDVELRCDPISGHTALYWYRQSLGQGLEFLIYFQGNSAPDKSGLPSDRFSAERTGGSVSTLTIQRTQQEDSAVYLCASSLVPASSTDTQYFGPGTRLTVL.

The chain has TRBV5-6 and TRBJ1-3; D uncertain. Looked up from germline, CDR1 is SGHDT and CDR2 is YYEEEE. Deletions cut 4 bases from V and 0 bases from J, with 11 bases between. The CDR3 is 15 amino acids. The CDR3, as DNA: TGTGCCAGCAGCCGTGGACTAAGCTCTGGAAACACCATATATTTT. Translated: CASSRGLSSGNTIYF.

The CDR3 DNA is TGTGCCAGCAATGAGGCTACAGGACAGCCCCAGCATTTT. It specifies CASNEATGQPQHF. V and J are TRBV2 and TRBJ1-5, with D maybe TRBD1 (5 bases). This CDR3 has 13 amino acids. CDR1 and CDR2 (germline): SNHLY, FYNNEI. The V end lost 7 bases, the J end lost 7 bases, and 14 bases lay between the germline ends.

J is TRBJ1-6 and V is TRBV19; the match to TRBD1 covers 7 bases. V shed 5 bases and J 10 bases; nucleotides not matched to a gene: 5. Germline V CDR1 and CDR2: LNHDA, SQIVND (reference sequence). The length of the CDR3 is 13 residues. CDR3 coding DNA: TGTGCCAGTAGTTCTACAGGGGAATCACCCCTCCACTTT. Its protein product is CASSSTGESPLHF. The full variable domain, completed using reference TRBV19 and TRBJ1-6, is DGGITQSPKYLFRKEGQNVTLSCEQNLNHDAMYWYRQDPGQGLRLIYYSQIVNDFQKGDIAEGYSVSREKKESFPLTVTSAQKNPTAFYLCASSSTGESPLHFGNGTRLTVT.

The chain has TRBV7-9 and TRBJ2-3, with D unresolved. The CDR3 covers 18 residues. V was shortened by 5 bases and J by 1 base, with 22 bases between the two germline ends. CDR1 is SEHNR and CDR2 is FQNEAQ in the germline V gene (reference sequence). The CDR3 sequence: CASSPNLREAVRTDTQYF. In DNA, the CDR3 is TGTGCCAGCAGCCCCAACCTTAGGGAAGCAGTACGCACAGATACGCAGTATTTT.

The V call is TRBV7-9, the J call TRBJ2-7; D possibly uses TRBD1 or TRBD2 (6 bases each). CDR3 length equals 13 residues. V was clipped by 1 base and J by 4 bases, with 8 bases between them. Germline lookup yields CDR1 SEHNR and CDR2 FQNEAQ (reference sequence). This CDR3 reads CASSLEGGYEQYF. CDR3 nucleotides: TGTGCCAGCAGCTTAGAGGGGGGATACGAGCAGTACTTC.

V gene TRBV6-6 combines with J gene TRBJ2-3, with TRBD2 matching over 8 bases. Germline V gene sequence: CDR1 MNHNY, CDR2 SVGAGI (reference sequence). This CDR3 is 16 amino acids long. V shed 2 bases, J shed 4 bases, and the junction held 8 bases outside the gene matches. The CDR3 region has the DNA TGTGCCAGCAGTTACGGACGGGAGGGAAGGGCAGATACGCAGTATTTT. This sequence encodes CASSYGREGRADTQYF.

The chain employs TRBV6-4 and TRBJ1-6; no firm D call. V was shortened by 0 bases and J by 7 bases, with 4 bases between the two germline ends. CDR1 is MRHNA, CDR2 SNTAGT, per germline. The CDR3 totals 13 residues. CDR3 amino acids: CASSDSRNSPLHF. CDR3 DNA: TGTGCCAGCAGTGACTCGAGAAATTCACCCCTCCACTTT.